The entry below describes one TCR beta chain. CDR3 size: 15 residues. CDR1 SGHRS and CDR2 YFSETQ come from the germline V gene. V lost 0 bases, J lost 8 bases, and 10 bases stayed unmatched. The sample comes from a study of control samples from healthy donors and cancer patients. TCRdb's table, derived via immunoSEQ multiplex PCR, lists solely in-frame clones and lacks some. The table records around 170,000 clones, 80% to 90% of them present only once. The sample consisted of blood. The sequence was collected from a woman in her twenties or thirties in good health. The J gene is TRBJ2-7, the V gene TRBV5-1; 8 bases map to TRBD1. The CDR3 spells CASSLAGTGPDKQYF. CDR3 nucleotides: TGCGCCAGCAGCTTGGCCGGGACAGGACCGGATAAGCAGTACTTC.